A single sample is the source of the 25 T cell receptor beta chains below, sequenced in a study of radiotherapy plus CTLA-4 blockade in lung cancer. Sequencing used immunoSEQ multiplex PCR; TCRdb keeps in-frame clones, though not all of them. Seen here are 45,000 to 55,000 clones, 82% observed once, and the top ten hold 3% to 4%. The sequencing here drew on peripheral blood, taken from a patient treated with radiotherapy plus ipilimumab. The receptors here all came from a human donor with non-small cell lung cancer who had stable disease on radiotherapy plus ipilimumab.

The chain employs TRBV19 and TRBJ1-1; tentatively, D is TRBD1 (5 bases). The CDR3 has 13 residues. Trimming took 4 bases from V and 5 from J, leaving 11 bases between them. Germline lookup yields CDR1 LNHDA and CDR2 SQIVND (reference sequence). Here the CDR3 reads CASSTGKRTEAFF. The CDR3, as DNA: TGTGCCAGTAGTACAGGGAAAAGAACTGAAGCTTTCTTT.

The gene calls are TRBV9 and TRBJ1-3; no firm D call. CDR3 length: 17 residues. Germline V gene data show CDR1 as SGDLS and CDR2 as YYNGEE. V was shortened by 3 bases and J by 0 bases, with 16 bases between the two germline ends. CDR3 protein: CASSAPREDRSGNTIYF. As DNA, the CDR3 is TGTGCCAGCAGCGCCCCCCGGGAGGACCGCTCTGGAAACACCATATATTTT.

V gene TRBV14 combines with J gene TRBJ2-3; 7 bases agree with TRBD1. The CDR3 covers 16 residues. Trimming removed 0 bases from V and 2 bases from J; junction bases left unmatched: 5. CDR1 and CDR2 (germline): SGHDN, FVKESK. CDR3 protein: CASSQEGDRDTDTQYF. CDR3 in DNA: TGTGCCAGCAGCCAAGAAGGAGACAGGGACACAGATACGCAGTATTTT.

The CDR3 DNA reads TGTGCCAGCTCACCTTCGGGACAGGGGCCGTCGGGGGAAAAACTGTTTTTT. Amino acids: CASSPSGQGPSGEKLFF. The chain uses TRBV18 and TRBJ1-4; 10 nucleotides line up with TRBD1. There are 17 residues in the CDR3. The V gene end was trimmed by 3 bases and the J gene end by 8 bases; junction bases not matched to a gene: 12. The germline V gene encodes CDR1 KGHSH and CDR2 LQKENI. Filled out from reference TRBV18 and TRBJ1-4, the complete variable domain reads NAGVMQNPRHLVRRRGQEARLRCSPMKGHSHVYWYRQLPEEGLKFMVYLQKENIIDESGMPKERFSAEFPKEGPSILRIQQVVRGDSAAYFCASSPSGQGPSGEKLFFGSGTQLSVL.

This chain links TRBV5-1 with TRBJ2-7, with D possibly being TRBD2 (7 bases). This CDR3 spans 16 amino acids. The germline V and J ends were trimmed by 0 bases and 1 base, with 14 bases remaining between them. The germline V gene encodes CDR1 SGHRS and CDR2 YFSETQ. This CDR3 is CASSLASGGPSYEQYF. CDR3 DNA: TGCGCCAGCAGCTTGGCTTCGGGGGGCCCATCCTACGAGCAGTACTTC.

This clone came up once. V usage is TRBV7-8 and J usage is TRBJ1-1, with 9 bases that match TRBD1. Unmatched junction bases numbered 10, after V lost 4 bases and J lost 4 bases. The germline CDR1 and CDR2 sequences are SGHVS and FQNEAQ. The CDR3 runs to 16 residues. CDR3 amino acids: CASSSAPDRGSTEAFF. The CDR3 DNA follows: TGTGCCAGCAGCTCCGCCCCGGACAGGGGATCCACTGAAGCTTTCTTT.

The V and J genes are TRBV5-1 and TRBJ1-1; D is undetermined. Deletions cut 3 bases from V and 4 bases from J, with 13 bases between. This CDR3 spans 14 amino acids. Germline V gene data show CDR1 as SGHRS and CDR2 as YFSETQ. CDR3 in amino acids: CASSSGGGRTEAFF. CDR3 DNA: TGCGCCAGCAGCTCGGGAGGTGGTCGCACTGAAGCTTTCTTT.

This clone was recorded only once. This rearrangement joins TRBV7-2 to TRBJ2-6; D gene unclear. Germline values: CDR1 SGHTA, CDR2 FQGNSA. CDR3 length: 14 residues. The germline V and J ends were trimmed by 6 bases and 0 bases, with 6 bases remaining between them. In DNA, the CDR3 is TGTGCCAGCAGTTTTTACTCTGGGGCCAACGTCCTGACTTTC. Residues: CASSFYSGANVLTF.

This chain connects TRBV5-4 to TRBJ2-3, with 11 nucleotides matching TRBD2. The CDR3 totals 16 residues. Per germline, CDR1 SGHNT and CDR2 YYREEE (reference sequence). Germline trimming cut 4 bases from V and 1 base from J; bases unmatched to any gene: 5. CDR3 nucleotides: TGTGCCAGCAGCCCGAAGACTAGCGGGGGCACAGATACGCAGTATTTT. Amino acid sequence: CASSPKTSGGTDTQYF. The entire variable domain, with the rest obtained from reference TRBV5-4 and TRBJ2-3, is as follows: ETGVTQSPTHLIKTRGQQVTLRCSSQSGHNTVSWYQQALGQGPQFIFQYYREEENGRGNFPPRFSGLQFPNYSSELNVNALELDDSALYLCASSPKTSGGTDTQYFGPGTRLTVL.

The genes are TRBV9 and TRBJ2-3; TRBD2 matches 9 bases. The length of the CDR3 is 17 residues. Germline trimming cut 4 bases from V and 2 bases from J; bases unmatched to any gene: 11. Germline-derived CDR1 and CDR2 are SGDLS and YYNGEE. The CDR3 loop is CASSLRLAGGPTDTQYF. In nucleotides, the CDR3 is TGTGCCAGCAGCCTCCGACTTGCGGGAGGGCCCACAGATACGCAGTATTTT.

V and J are TRBV13 and TRBJ2-2, with 9 bases aligning to TRBD2. The CDR3 sequence is 16 residues long. Per germline, CDR1 PRHDT and CDR2 FYEKMQ (reference sequence). V lost 5 bases to trimming and J lost 4 bases; unmatched junction nucleotides: 8. Here the CDR3 reads CASSKRAGGGTGELFF. Written as DNA, the CDR3 is TGTGCCAGCAGCAAACGAGCGGGAGGAGGCACCGGGGAGCTGTTTTTT.

This clone has only a few counts. V and J are TRBV18 and TRBJ2-7, with D tentatively TRBD2 (6 bases). Per germline, CDR1 KGHSH and CDR2 LQKENI. Trimming removed 4 bases from V and 6 bases from J, with 16 bases in between. The CDR3 contains 14 residues. The chain's CDR3 is CASSLRDSTSEQYF. Here the CDR3 DNA reads TGTGCCAGCTCACTCCGGGACTCTACCTCCGAGCAGTACTTC.

The V and J genes are TRBV5-8 and TRBJ2-5; 13 positions match TRBD2. The CDR3 spans 15 residues. CDR1 SGHTS and CDR2 YDEGEE come from the germline V gene. Losses at the gene ends were 4 bases for V and 3 bases for J; bases not matched to a gene: 3. The CDR3: CASSPGLAGKETQYF. The CDR3 nucleotides read TGTGCCAGCAGCCCGGGACTAGCGGGAAAAGAGACCCAGTACTTC.

The DNA for the CDR3 is TGTGCCAGCAGCTTAGATCGTGTACAGGGGAGGACTGAAGCTTTCTTT. Protein: CASSLDRVQGRTEAFF. This chain uses TRBV11-2 with TRBJ1-1; 7 bases fit TRBD1. CDR1 is SGHAT, CDR2 FQNNGV, per germline. Unmatched junction bases numbered 9, after V lost 0 bases and J lost 5 bases. CDR3 length: 16 residues.

The chain has TRBV4-3 and TRBJ1-2; TRBD1 is a possible D gene (6 bases). Trimming stripped 0 bases from V and 8 bases from J, with 16 bases between. Germline assignment: CDR1 LGHNA and CDR2 YSLEER. This CDR3 is 15 amino acids long. The CDR3 DNA sequence: TGCGCCAGCAGCCAAGAATTCGGGGGGGCCGGGGGCTACACCTTC. It yields the protein CASSQEFGGAGGYTF.

This chain uses TRBV13 with TRBJ2-4; TRBD1 matches 10 bases. The germline V gene has CDR1 PRHDT and CDR2 FYEKMQ (reference sequence). With V trimmed by 5 bases and J by 3 bases, 7 bases remained unmatched. This CDR3 is built from 16 residues. The CDR3 DNA reads as TGTGCCAGCAGCCCTACGGACAGGGGGGTCAAAAACATTCAGTACTTC. It encodes CASSPTDRGVKNIQYF.

This clone has only a few counts. The CDR3 protein is CASSQGGLAGIGTGELFF. Written as DNA, the CDR3 is TGCGCCAGCAGCCAAGGGGGACTAGCGGGAATTGGCACCGGGGAGCTGTTTTTT. V gene TRBV4-1 combines with J gene TRBJ2-2, with 13 nucleotides matching TRBD2. The V segment lost 1 base and the J segment 4 bases; nucleotides outside the gene matches: 6. There are 18 residues in the CDR3. CDR1 MGHRA and CDR2 YSYEKL come from the germline V gene.

This clone appeared once. The chain uses TRBV18 and TRBJ2-3; 14 nucleotides agree with TRBD2. The CDR3 length is 16 residues. The J segment lost 5 bases and the V segment lost 2 bases, leaving 3 bases of the junction unmatched. Germline V gene sequence: CDR1 KGHSH, CDR2 LQKENI. The CDR3 protein is CASSPRGLAGEDTQYF. CDR3 nucleotide sequence: TGTGCCAGCTCACCAAGGGGACTAGCGGGAGAAGATACGCAGTATTTT. The entire variable domain, with the rest obtained from reference TRBV18 and TRBJ2-3, is as follows: NAGVMQNPRHLVRRRGQEARLRCSPMKGHSHVYWYRQLPEEGLKFMVYLQKENIIDESGMPKERFSAEFPKEGPSILRIQQVVRGDSAAYFCASSPRGLAGEDTQYFGPGTRLTVL.

This chain connects TRBV5-1 to TRBJ2-5; tentative D call: TRBD2 (6 bases). With 4 bases removed from V and 2 bases from J, the gap between germline ends came to 15 bases. Germline CDR1 reads SGHRS; CDR2 reads YFSETQ. The CDR3 is 15 amino acids. The CDR3 nucleotides are TGCGCCAGCAGCCGGACCGGGACTTCACAAGAGACCCAGTACTTC. It is translated as CASSRTGTSQETQYF. Combining the CDR3 with reference TRBV5-1 and TRBJ2-5 gives the whole variable domain KAGVTQTPRYLIKTRGQQVTLSCSPISGHRSVSWYQQTPGQGLQFLFEYFSETQRNKGNFPGRFSGRQFSNSRSEMNVSTLELGDSALYLCASSRTGTSQETQYFGPGTRLLVL.

In its sample, this clone was seen a few times. The CDR3 DNA reads TGTGCCAGTAGTCTGGGTAGCGGGAGATCCTACGAGCAGTACTTC. Amino acids: CASSLGSGRSYEQYF. The chain employs TRBV19 and TRBJ2-7; 9 bases agree with TRBD2. The CDR3 is made up of 15 amino acids. Germline V gives CDR1 LNHDA, CDR2 SQIVND (reference sequence). The V segment lost 5 bases and the J segment 1 base; nucleotides outside the gene matches: 6.

V gene TRBV7-3 combines with J gene TRBJ2-1, with 12 bases fitting TRBD2. The CDR3 is made up of 16 amino acids. Per germline, CDR1 SGHTA and CDR2 FQGTGA. V lost 5 bases to trimming and J lost 8 bases; unmatched junction nucleotides: 10. CDR3 in DNA: TGTGCCAGCAGCCCCCTAGCGGGAGGGCCTGCGGATGAGCAGTTCTTC. Its protein product is CASSPLAGGPADEQFF.

J is TRBJ1-2 and V is TRBV18; a possible D gene is TRBD1 (5 bases). The CDR3 sequence is 13 residues long. Germline V gene sequence: CDR1 KGHSH, CDR2 LQKENI. V was cut by 3 bases and J by 3 bases, with 8 bases left in between. The CDR3 protein is CASSPGQDYGYTF. The CDR3 nucleotides are TGTGCCAGCTCACCGGGGCAGGACTATGGCTACACCTTC. Full variable domain (outside the CDR3, taken from reference TRBV18 and TRBJ1-2): NAGVMQNPRHLVRRRGQEARLRCSPMKGHSHVYWYRQLPEEGLKFMVYLQKENIIDESGMPKERFSAEFPKEGPSILRIQQVVRGDSAAYFCASSPGQDYGYTFGSGTRLTVV.

The rearrangement joins TRBV28 to TRBJ2-2, with TRBD1 matching over 9 bases. Germline V gene lookup returns CDR1 MDHEN and CDR2 SYDVKM. The CDR3 extends over 17 amino acids. V lost 5 bases to trimming and J lost 6 bases; unmatched junction nucleotides: 13. The CDR3 DNA reads as TGTGCCAGCAGTCCCCTCCGACAGGGGGTAGGCCCCGGGGAGCTGTTTTTT. It yields the protein CASSPLRQGVGPGELFF.

This clone showed up just a few times. The genes are TRBV30 and TRBJ1-2, with 8 bases that match TRBD1. The CDR3 extends over 14 amino acids. CDR1 GTSNPN and CDR2 SVGIG come from the germline V gene (reference sequence). The V segment lost 3 bases and the J segment 5 bases; nucleotides outside the gene matches: 8. The CDR3 sequence: CAWRRDRNSYGYTF. CDR3 coding DNA: TGTGCCTGGAGGCGGGACAGGAATAGTTATGGCTACACCTTC. Full variable domain (outside the CDR3, taken from reference TRBV30 and TRBJ1-2): SQTIHQWPATLVQPVGSPLSLECTVEGTSNPNLYWYRQAAGRGLQLLFYSVGIGQISSEVPQNLSASRPQDRQFILSSKKLLLSDSGFYLCAWRRDRNSYGYTFGSGTRLTVV.

This chain links TRBV7-8 with TRBJ2-1; TRBD2 might be the D (6 bases). The CDR3 totals 15 residues. Germline CDR1 reads SGHVS; CDR2 reads FQNEAQ. The V end lost 1 base, the J end lost 3 bases, and 10 bases lay between the germline ends. The CDR3 DNA follows: TGTGCCAGCAGCTTAGGAAGGGGACTCTACAATGAGCAGTTCTTC. Its translation is CASSLGRGLYNEQFF.